This T cell receptor beta chain is drawn from a study of blood T cell repertoires in COVID-19. Looking at the study overall: Samples taken during acute and convalescent COVID-19 were collected in the United States, Italy and Spain. PBMCs, B-cell-depleted T cells, or T cells were the source of the cDNA or gDNA that made up the material.

Per the study methods: Reference gene primer amplification gave estimated nucleated cell counts. The protocol was immunoSEQ multiplex PCR, while the TCRdb copy is restricted to in-frame clones and leaves out a portion. The V and J calls and clone size come from that table; D and trimming were worked out from the DNA. There are 120,000 to 150,000 clones in the sample; more than 70% occur only once, and around 1.6% lies in the top ten. V lost 2 bases and J lost 4; bases outside the gene matches: 18. CDR3 length equals 19 residues. Germline assignment: CDR1 MNHEY and CDR2 SMNVEV (reference sequence). The V gene is TRBV27, the J gene TRBJ1-2, with 8 nucleotides matching TRBD1. This sequence was found in a human donor in a cohort sampled during active COVID-19. The sequenced sample was peripheral blood. CDR3 residues: CASSLQMKQGVISGYGYTF. The CDR3 DNA reads TGTGCCAGCAGTTTACAAATGAAACAGGGGGTAATATCCGGCTATGGCTACACCTTC.